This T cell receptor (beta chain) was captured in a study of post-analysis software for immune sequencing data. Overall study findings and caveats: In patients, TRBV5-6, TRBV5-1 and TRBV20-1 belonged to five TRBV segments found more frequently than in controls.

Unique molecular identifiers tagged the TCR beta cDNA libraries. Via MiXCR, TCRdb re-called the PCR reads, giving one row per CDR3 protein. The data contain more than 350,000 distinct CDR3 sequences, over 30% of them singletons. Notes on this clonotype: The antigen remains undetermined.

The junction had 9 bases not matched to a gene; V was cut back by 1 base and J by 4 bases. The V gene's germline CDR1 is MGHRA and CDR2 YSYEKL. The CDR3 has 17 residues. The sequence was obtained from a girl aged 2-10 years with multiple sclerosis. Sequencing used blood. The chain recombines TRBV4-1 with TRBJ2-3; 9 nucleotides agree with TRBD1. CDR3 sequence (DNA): TGCGCCAGCAGCCAAGTTTGGGACAGGGTAGGCGCAGATACGCAGTATTTT. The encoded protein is CASSQVWDRVGADTQYF.